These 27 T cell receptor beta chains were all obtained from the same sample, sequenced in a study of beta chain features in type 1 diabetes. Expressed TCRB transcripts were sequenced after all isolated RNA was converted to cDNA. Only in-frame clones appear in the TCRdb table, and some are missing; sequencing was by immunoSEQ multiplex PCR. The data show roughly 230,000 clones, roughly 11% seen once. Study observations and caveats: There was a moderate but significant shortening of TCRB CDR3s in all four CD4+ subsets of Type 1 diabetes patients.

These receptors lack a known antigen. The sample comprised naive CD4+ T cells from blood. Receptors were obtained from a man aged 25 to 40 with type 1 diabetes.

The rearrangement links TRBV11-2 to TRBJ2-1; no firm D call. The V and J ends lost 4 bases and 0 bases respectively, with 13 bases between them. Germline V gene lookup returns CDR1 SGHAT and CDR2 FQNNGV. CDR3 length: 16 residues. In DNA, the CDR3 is TGTGCCAGCAGCTCTGCAACCGGAGTCTCCTACAATGAGCAGTTCTTC. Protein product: CASSSATGVSYNEQFF.

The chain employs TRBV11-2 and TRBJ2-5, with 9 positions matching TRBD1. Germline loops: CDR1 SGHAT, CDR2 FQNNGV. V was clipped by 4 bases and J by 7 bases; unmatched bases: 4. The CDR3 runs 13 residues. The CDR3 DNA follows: TGTGCCAGCAGCTCCGACAGGGGGGCGACCCAGTACTTC. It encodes CASSSDRGATQYF.

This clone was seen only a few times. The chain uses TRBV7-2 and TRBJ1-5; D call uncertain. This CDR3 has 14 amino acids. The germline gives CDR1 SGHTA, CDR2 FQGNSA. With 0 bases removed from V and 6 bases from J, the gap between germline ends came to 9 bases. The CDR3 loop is CASSLAYVSQPQHF. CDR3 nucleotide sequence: TGTGCCAGCAGCTTAGCGTATGTTAGTCAGCCCCAGCATTTT.

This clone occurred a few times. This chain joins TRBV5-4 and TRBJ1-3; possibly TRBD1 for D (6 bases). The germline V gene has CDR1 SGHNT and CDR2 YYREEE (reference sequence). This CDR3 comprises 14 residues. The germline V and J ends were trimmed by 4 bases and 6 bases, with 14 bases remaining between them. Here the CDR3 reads CASSAGGAENTIYF. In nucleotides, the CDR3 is TGTGCCAGCAGCGCCGGGGGGGCGGAAAACACCATATATTTT.

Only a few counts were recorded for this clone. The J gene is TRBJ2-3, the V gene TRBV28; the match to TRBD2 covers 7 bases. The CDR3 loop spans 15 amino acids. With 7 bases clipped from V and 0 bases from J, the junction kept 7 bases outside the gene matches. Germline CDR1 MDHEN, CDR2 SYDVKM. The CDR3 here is CASKGSGASTDTQYF. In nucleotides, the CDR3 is TGTGCCAGCAAAGGAAGCGGGGCTAGCACAGATACGCAGTATTTT.

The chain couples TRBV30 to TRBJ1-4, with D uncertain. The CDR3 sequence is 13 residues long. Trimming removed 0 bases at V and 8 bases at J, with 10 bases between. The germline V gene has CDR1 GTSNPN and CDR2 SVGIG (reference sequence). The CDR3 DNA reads TGTGCCTGGAGTGTCCGGGTGAGGGAAAAACTGTTTTTT. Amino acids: CAWSVRVREKLFF.

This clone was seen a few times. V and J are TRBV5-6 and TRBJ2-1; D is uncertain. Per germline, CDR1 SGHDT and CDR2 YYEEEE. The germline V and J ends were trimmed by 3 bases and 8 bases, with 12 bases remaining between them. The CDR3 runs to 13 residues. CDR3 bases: TGTGCCAGCAGCTACGTTCTAGTGGATGAGCAGTTCTTC. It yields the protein CASSYVLVDEQFF.

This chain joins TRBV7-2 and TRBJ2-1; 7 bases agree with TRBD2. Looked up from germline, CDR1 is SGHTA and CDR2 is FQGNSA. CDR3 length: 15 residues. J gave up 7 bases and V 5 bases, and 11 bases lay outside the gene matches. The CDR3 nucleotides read TGTGCCAGCAGCGCCCTGGCGCGAGCGGGAAATGAGCAGTTCTTC. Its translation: CASSALARAGNEQFF.

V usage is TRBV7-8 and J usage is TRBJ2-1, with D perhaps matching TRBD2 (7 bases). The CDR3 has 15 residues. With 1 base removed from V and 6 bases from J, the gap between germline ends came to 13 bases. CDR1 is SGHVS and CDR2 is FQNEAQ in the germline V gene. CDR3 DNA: TGTGCCAGCAGCTTAGGGCGGGGGCCCCTCAATGAGCAGTTCTTC. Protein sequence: CASSLGRGPLNEQFF.

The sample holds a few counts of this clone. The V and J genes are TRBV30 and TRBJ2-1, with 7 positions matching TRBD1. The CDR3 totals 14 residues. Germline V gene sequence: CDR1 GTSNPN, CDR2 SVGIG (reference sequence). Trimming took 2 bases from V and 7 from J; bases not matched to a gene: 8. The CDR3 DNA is TGTGCCTGGAGTCAGGGGGTCAGGGGAAATGAGCAGTTCTTC. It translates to CAWSQGVRGNEQFF.

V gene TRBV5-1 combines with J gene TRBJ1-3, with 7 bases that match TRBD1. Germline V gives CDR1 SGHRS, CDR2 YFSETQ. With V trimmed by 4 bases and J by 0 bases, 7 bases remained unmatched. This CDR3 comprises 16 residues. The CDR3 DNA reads TGCGCCAGCAGCCTTTGGACAGGCGTCTCTGGAAACACCATATATTTT. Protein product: CASSLWTGVSGNTIYF. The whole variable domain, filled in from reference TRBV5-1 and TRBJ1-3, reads KAGVTQTPRYLIKTRGQQVTLSCSPISGHRSVSWYQQTPGQGLQFLFEYFSETQRNKGNFPGRFSGRQFSNSRSEMNVSTLELGDSALYLCASSLWTGVSGNTIYFGEGSWLTVV.

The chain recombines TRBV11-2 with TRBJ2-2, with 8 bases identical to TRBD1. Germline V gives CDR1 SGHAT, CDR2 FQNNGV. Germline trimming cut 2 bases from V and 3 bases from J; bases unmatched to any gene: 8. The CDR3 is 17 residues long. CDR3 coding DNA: TGTGCCAGCAGCTTAATCATCGGCAGGGGGCACACCGGGGAGCTGTTTTTT. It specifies CASSLIIGRGHTGELFF.

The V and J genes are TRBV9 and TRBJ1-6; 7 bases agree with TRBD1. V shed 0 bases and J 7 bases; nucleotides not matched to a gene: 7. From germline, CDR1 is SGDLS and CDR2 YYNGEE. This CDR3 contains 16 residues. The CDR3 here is CASSVDLQGKNSPLHF. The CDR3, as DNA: TGTGCCAGCAGCGTAGACCTACAGGGGAAGAATTCACCCCTCCACTTT. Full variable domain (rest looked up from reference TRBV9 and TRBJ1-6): DSGVTQTPKHLITATGQRVTLRCSPRSGDLSVYWYQQSLDQGLQFLIQYYNGEERAKGNILERFSAQQFPDLHSELNLSSLELGDSALYFCASSVDLQGKNSPLHFGNGTRLTVT.

This chain's CDR3 is CASSGTWAQETQYF. DNA of the CDR3: TGTGCCAGCAGTGGAACTTGGGCCCAAGAGACCCAGTACTTC. The chain uses TRBV6-1 and TRBJ2-5, with no clear D. The CDR3 sequence is 14 residues long. Trimming pared 4 bases from V and 1 base from J, leaving 10 bases between. CDR1 is MNHNS and CDR2 is SASEGT in the germline V gene.

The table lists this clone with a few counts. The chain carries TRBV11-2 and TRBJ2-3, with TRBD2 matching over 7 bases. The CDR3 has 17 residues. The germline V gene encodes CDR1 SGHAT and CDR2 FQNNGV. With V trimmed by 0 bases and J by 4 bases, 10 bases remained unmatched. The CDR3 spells CASSLDLTGGRSDTQYF. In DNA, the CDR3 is TGTGCCAGCAGCTTAGATCTAACGGGGGGACGGTCAGATACGCAGTATTTT.

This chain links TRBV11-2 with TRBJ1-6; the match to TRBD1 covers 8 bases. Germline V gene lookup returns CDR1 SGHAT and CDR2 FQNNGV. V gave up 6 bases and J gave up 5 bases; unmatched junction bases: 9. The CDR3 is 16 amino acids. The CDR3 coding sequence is TGTGCCAGCAGTTCCCGGGACAGGCGGGATAATTCACCCCTCCACTTT. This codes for CASSSRDRRDNSPLHF.

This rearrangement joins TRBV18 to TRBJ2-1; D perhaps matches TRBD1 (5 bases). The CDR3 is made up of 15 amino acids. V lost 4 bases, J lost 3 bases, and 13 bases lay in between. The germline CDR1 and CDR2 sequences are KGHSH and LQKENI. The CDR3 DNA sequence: TGTGCCAGCTCACAGGGGCCCGGCAGCTACAATGAGCAGTTCTTC. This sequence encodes CASSQGPGSYNEQFF.

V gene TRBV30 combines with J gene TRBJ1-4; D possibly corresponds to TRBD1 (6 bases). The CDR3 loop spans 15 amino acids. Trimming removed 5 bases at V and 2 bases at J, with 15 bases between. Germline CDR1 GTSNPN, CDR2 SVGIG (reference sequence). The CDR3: CAWGAGAQTNEKLFF. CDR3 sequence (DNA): TGTGCCTGGGGGGCAGGGGCGCAGACTAATGAAAAACTGTTTTTT. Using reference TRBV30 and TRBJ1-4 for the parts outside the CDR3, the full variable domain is SQTIHQWPATLVQPVGSPLSLECTVEGTSNPNLYWYRQAAGRGLQLLFYSVGIGQISSEVPQNLSASRPQDRQFILSSKKLLLSDSGFYLCAWGAGAQTNEKLFFGSGTQLSVL.

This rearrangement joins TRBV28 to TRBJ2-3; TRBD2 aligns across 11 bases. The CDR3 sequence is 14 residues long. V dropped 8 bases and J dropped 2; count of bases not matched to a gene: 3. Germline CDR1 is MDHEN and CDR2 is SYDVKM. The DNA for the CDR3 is TGTGCCAGCGGGACTAGCGGATACACAGATACGCAGTATTTT. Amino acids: CASGTSGYTDTQYF.

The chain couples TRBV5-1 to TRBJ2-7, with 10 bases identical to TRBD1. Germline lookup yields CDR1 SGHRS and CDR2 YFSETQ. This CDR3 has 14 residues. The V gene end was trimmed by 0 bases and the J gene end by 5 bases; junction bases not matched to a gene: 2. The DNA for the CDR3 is TGCGCCAGCAGCTTGGGACAGGGGGCAAACGAGCAGTACTTC. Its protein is CASSLGQGANEQYF.

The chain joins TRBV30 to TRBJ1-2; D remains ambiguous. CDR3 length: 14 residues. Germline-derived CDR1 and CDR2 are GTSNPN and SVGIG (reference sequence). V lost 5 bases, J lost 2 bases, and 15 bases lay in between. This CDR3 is CAWHRQAPNYGYTF. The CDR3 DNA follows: TGTGCCTGGCACCGCCAGGCCCCCAACTATGGCTACACCTTC.

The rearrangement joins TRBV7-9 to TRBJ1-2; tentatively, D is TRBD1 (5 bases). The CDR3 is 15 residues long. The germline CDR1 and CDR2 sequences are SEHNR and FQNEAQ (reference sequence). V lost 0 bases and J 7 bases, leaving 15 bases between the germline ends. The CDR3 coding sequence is TGTGCCAGCAGCTTAGCAGGGGCTGAGATTGGTGGCTACACCTTC. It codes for CASSLAGAEIGGYTF.

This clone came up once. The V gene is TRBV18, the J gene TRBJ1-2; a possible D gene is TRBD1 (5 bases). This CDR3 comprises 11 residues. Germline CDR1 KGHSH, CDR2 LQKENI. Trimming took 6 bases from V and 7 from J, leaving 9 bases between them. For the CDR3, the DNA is TGTGCCAGCTCTGATGGGGCTGGCTACACCTTC. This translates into CASSDGAGYTF.

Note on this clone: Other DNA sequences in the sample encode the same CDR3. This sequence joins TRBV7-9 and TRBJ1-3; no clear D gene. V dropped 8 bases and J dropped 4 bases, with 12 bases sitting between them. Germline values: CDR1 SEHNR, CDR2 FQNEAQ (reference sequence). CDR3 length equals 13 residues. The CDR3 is CASSPSGGNTIYF. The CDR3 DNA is TGTGCCAGCTCCCCAAGCGGGGGAAACACCATATATTTT.

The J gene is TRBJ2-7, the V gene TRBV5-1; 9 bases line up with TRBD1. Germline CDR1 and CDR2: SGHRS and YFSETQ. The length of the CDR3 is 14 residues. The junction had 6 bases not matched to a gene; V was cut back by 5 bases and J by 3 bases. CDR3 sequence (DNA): TGCGCCAGCAGTAGACAGGGGGATGACTACGAGCAGTACTTC. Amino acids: CASSRQGDDYEQYF.

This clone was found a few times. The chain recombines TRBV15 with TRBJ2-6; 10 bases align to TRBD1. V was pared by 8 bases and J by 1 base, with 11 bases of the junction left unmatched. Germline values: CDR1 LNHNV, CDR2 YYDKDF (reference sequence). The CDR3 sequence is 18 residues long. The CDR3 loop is CATQLDRGLRSGANVLTF. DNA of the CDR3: TGTGCCACCCAACTTGACAGGGGGCTGAGGTCTGGGGCCAACGTCCTGACTTTC.

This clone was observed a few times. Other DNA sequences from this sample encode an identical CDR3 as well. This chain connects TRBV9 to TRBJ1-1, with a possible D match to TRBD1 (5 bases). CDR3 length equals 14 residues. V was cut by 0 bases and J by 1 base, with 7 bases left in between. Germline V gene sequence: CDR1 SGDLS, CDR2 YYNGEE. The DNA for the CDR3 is TGTGCCAGCAGCGTAGTAAGGGGGAACACTGAAGCTTTCTTT. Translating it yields CASSVVRGNTEAFF.